The 9 T cell receptor beta chains given below trace back to one sample, sequenced in a study of T cell responses to AZD1222 COVID-19 vaccine (dated by TCRdb to the early 2020s). The meaning of the sample's time point label: about 28 days (+/-7) after the second vaccine dose. The intended sense of this specimen's treatment or condition label: meningococcal conjugate vaccine given as trial control. Library preparation employed the immunoSEQ multiplex PCR assay. Imported from immuneACCESS, the table was reduced by TCRdb to in-frame sequences with V and J called. These copies leave out some clones; in studies compared against another copy, an unresolved V gene accounts for under half, and the cause of the remainder is not known. The table for this sample lists over 120,000 clones; 88% of them were counted only once. Roughly 5.2% of the sample is held by the ten biggest clonotypes. Sequenced material: peripheral blood, taken 28 days after the second dose of the MenACWY control vaccine. These receptors were collected from an adult who received the MenACWY meningococcal vaccine as a control.

This clone showed up just once. The chain is built from TRBV10-1 and TRBJ2-1; 10 nucleotides line up with TRBD2. There are 14 residues in the CDR3. The germline V gene encodes CDR1 WNHNN and CDR2 SYGVQD (reference sequence). The ends lost 5 bases at V and 5 bases at J; junction bases unmatched: 3. CDR3 protein: CASSWTSGNNEQFF. The DNA for the CDR3 is TGCGCCAGCAGTTGGACTAGCGGCAACAATGAGCAGTTCTTC.

J is TRBJ1-2 and V is TRBV28; a weak D match, TRBD1 (6 bases). Germline V gene data show CDR1 as MDHEN and CDR2 as SYDVKM. The CDR3 has 15 residues. V was clipped by 7 bases and J by 5 bases, with 20 bases between them. The CDR3: CASTNPGARGYGYTF. DNA of the CDR3: TGTGCCAGCACCAACCCGGGGGCAAGGGGATATGGCTACACCTTC.

The CDR3 protein is CASSLTVRDRGMYGYTF. In nucleotides, the CDR3 is TGCGCCAGCAGCCTTACTGTTCGGGACAGGGGGATGTATGGCTACACCTTC. This chain connects TRBV4-3 to TRBJ1-2; 11 bases fit TRBD1. The V segment lost 4 bases and the J segment 5 bases; nucleotides outside the gene matches: 12. The CDR3 sequence is 17 residues long. Germline V CDR1 and CDR2: LGHNA, YSLEER.

Comments on this clone: Other DNA sequences in the sample encode the same CDR3. The chain carries TRBV7-2 and TRBJ2-1; D is perhaps TRBD1 or TRBD2 (5 bases each). The length of the CDR3 is 14 residues. Germline V gene lookup returns CDR1 SGHTA and CDR2 FQGNSA. V lost 1 base, J lost 1 base, and 5 bases lay in between. The CDR3 DNA follows: TGTGCCAGCAGCTTAGGGGGGTCCTACAATGAGCAGTTCTTC. Translated: CASSLGGSYNEQFF.

This sequence joins TRBV2 and TRBJ2-3; no clear D. The V and J ends lost 3 bases and 1 base respectively, with 11 bases between them. The length of the CDR3 is 15 residues. Germline V lookup: CDR1 SNHLY, CDR2 FYNNEI. As DNA, the CDR3 is TGTGCCAGCAGTGACTACCTTGTCCGCACAGATACGCAGTATTTT. It specifies CASSDYLVRTDTQYF.

This chain connects TRBV11-3 to TRBJ2-1; 14 nucleotides align to TRBD2. CDR1 is SGHNT and CDR2 is YENEEA in the germline V gene. V lost 5 bases, J lost 7 bases, and 7 bases stayed unmatched. The CDR3 contains 16 residues. CDR3 sequence (DNA): TGTGCCAGCAGCCGGCGACTAGCGGGAGGGTTGAATGAGCAGTTCTTC. It yields the protein CASSRRLAGGLNEQFF. Full variable domain (outside the CDR3, taken from reference TRBV11-3 and TRBJ2-1): EAGVVQSPRYKIIEKKQPVAFWCNPISGHNTLYWYLQNLGQGPELLIRYENEEAVDDSQLPKDRFSAERLKGVDSTLKIQPAELGDSAVYLCASSRRLAGGLNEQFFGPGTRLTVL.

V gene TRBV12-3 or TRBV12-4 combines with J gene TRBJ2-3; D not resolved. V was cut by 5 bases and J by 4 bases, with 10 bases left in between. The CDR3 is 13 amino acids. Written as DNA, the CDR3 is TGTGCCAGCAGTCGGACGGCGCCAGATACGCAGTATTTT. It yields the protein CASSRTAPDTQYF.

V and J are TRBV10-3 and TRBJ1-3, with D perhaps matching TRBD1 (5 bases). The germline gives CDR1 ENHRY, CDR2 SYGVKD. The CDR3 is 17 residues long. The V end was cut by 6 bases, the J end by 0 bases, with 18 bases between. This CDR3 is CAIRTGAGQPSGNTIYF. As DNA, the CDR3 is TGTGCCATCAGGACCGGGGCAGGTCAGCCCTCTGGAAACACCATATATTTT.

The chain has TRBV28 and TRBJ2-5; 9 positions match TRBD2. This CDR3 is 14 amino acids long. Per germline, CDR1 MDHEN and CDR2 SYDVKM. V shed 2 bases and J 5 bases; nucleotides not matched to a gene: 3. The CDR3 loop is CASSLGGRGETQYF. CDR3 DNA: TGTGCCAGCAGTTTAGGCGGGAGGGGTGAGACCCAGTACTTC.